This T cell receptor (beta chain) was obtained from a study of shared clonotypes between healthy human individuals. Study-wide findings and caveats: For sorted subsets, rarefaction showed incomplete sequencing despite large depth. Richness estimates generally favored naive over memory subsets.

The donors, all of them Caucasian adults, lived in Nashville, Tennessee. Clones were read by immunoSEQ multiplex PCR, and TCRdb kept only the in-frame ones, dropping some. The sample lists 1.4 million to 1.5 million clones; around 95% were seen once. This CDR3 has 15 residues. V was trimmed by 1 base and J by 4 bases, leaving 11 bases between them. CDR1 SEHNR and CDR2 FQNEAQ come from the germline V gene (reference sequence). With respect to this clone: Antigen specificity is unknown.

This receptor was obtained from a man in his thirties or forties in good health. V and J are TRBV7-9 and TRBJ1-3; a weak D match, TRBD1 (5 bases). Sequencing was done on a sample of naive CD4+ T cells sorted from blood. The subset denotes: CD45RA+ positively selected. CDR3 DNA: TGTGCCAGCAGCTTAGGCAGGGCGGTCGGAAACACCATATATTTT. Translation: CASSLGRAVGNTIYF.